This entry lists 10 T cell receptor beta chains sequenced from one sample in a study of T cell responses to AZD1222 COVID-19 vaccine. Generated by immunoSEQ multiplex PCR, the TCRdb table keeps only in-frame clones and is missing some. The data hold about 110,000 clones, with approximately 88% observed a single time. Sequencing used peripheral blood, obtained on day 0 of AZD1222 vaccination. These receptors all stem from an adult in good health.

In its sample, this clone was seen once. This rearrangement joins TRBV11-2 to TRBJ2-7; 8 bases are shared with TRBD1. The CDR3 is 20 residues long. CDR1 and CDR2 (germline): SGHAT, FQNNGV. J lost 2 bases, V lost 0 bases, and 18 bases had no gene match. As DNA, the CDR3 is TGTGCCAGCAGCTTAGATCCGCGGGCCAGGGGGCGACCTTTCGCCTACGAGCAGTACTTC. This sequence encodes CASSLDPRARGRPFAYEQYF. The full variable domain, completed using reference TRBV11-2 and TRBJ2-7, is EAGVAQSPRYKIIEKRQSVAFWCNPISGHATLYWYQQILGQGPKLLIQFQNNGVVDDSQLPKDRFSAERLKGVDSTLKIQPAKLEDSAVYLCASSLDPRARGRPFAYEQYFGPGTRLTVT.

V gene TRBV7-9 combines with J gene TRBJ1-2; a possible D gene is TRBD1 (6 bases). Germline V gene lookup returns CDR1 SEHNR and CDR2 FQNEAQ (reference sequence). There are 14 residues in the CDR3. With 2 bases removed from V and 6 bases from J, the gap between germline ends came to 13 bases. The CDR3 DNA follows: TGTGCCAGCAGCTTATCAGGGGAATGGAATGGCTACACCTTC. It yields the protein CASSLSGEWNGYTF.

This CDR3 reads CASSYVGGGYEQYF. CDR3 nucleotides: TGTGCCAGCAGTTATGTAGGGGGGGGCTACGAGCAGTACTTC. V is TRBV6-1 and J is TRBJ2-7; D is possibly TRBD2 (7 bases). This CDR3 contains 14 residues. The V gene's germline CDR1 is MNHNS and CDR2 SASEGT. Trimming left V 5 bases short and J 3 bases short, with 14 bases between.

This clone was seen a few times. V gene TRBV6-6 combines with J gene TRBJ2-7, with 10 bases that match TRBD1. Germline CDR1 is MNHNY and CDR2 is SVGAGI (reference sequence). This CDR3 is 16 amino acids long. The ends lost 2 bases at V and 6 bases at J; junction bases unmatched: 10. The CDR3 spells CASSYPSGTGVGEQYF. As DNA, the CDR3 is TGTGCCAGCAGTTACCCCTCCGGGACAGGGGTTGGCGAGCAGTACTTC.

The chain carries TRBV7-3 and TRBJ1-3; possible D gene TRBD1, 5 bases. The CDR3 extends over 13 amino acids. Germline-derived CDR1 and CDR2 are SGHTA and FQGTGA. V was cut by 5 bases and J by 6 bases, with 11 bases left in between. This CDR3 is CASSAEDTNTIYF. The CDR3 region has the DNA TGTGCCAGCAGCGCAGAGGACACAAACACCATATATTTT. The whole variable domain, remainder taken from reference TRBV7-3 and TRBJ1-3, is GAGVSQTPSNKVTEKGKYVELRCDPISGHTALYWYRQSLGQGPEFLIYFQGTGAADDSGLPNDRFFAVRPEGSVSTLKIQRTERGDSAVYLCASSAEDTNTIYFGEGSWLTVV.

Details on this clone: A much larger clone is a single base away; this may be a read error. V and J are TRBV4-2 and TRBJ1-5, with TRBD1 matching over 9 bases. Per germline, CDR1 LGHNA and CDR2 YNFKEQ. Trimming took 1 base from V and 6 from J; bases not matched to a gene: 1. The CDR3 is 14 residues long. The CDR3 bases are TGTGCCAGCAGCCAAGGGACAGGGGTTCAGCCCCAGCATTTT. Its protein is CASSQGTGVQPQHF.

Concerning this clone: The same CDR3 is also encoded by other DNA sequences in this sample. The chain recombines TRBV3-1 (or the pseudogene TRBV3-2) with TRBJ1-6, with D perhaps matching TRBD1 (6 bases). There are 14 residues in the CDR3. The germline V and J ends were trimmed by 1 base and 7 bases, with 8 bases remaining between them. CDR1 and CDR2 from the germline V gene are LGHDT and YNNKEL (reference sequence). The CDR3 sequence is CASSQVGGNSPLHF. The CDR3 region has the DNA TGTGCCAGCAGCCAAGTAGGGGGGAATTCACCCCTCCACTTT.

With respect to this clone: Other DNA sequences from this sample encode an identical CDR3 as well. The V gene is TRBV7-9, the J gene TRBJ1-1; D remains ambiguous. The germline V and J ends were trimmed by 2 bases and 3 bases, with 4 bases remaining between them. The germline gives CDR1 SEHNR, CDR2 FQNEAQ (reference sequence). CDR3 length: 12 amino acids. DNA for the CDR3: TGTGCCAGCAGCTTAACGGACACTGAAGCTTTCTTT. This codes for CASSLTDTEAFF.

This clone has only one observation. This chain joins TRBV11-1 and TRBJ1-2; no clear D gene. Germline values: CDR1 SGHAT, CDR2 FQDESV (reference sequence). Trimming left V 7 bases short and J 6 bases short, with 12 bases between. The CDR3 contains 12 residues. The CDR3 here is CASTTGNHGYTF. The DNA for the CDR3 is TGTGCCAGCACTACGGGGAACCATGGCTACACCTTC. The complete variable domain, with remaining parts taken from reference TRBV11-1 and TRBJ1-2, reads EAEVAQSPRYKITEKSQAVAFWCDPISGHATLYWYRQILGQGPELLVQFQDESVVDDSQLPKDRFSAERLKGVDSTLKIQPAELGDSAMYLCASTTGNHGYTFGSGTRLTVV.

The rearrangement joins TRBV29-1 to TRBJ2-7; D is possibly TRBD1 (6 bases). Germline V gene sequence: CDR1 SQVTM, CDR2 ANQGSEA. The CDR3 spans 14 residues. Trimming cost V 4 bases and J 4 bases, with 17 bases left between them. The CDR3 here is CSVATGSGFYEQYF. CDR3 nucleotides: TGCAGCGTTGCCACAGGGTCGGGCTTTTACGAGCAGTACTTC.